A single sample gave rise to the 32 T cell receptor beta chains below, sequenced in a study of T cell responses to AZD1222 COVID-19 vaccine. Assay: immunoSEQ multiplex PCR; the TCRdb copy retains only in-frame clones and omits some. The sample includes some 100,000 clones, about 87% seen only once; the top ten take 1.8%. The sequences come from peripheral blood, collected on day 0 of AZD1222 vaccination. The receptors come from an adult in good health.

The J gene is TRBJ2-6, the V gene TRBV10-3, with 7 bases aligning to TRBD1. The CDR3 sequence is 19 residues long. V dropped 2 bases and J dropped 2; count of bases not matched to a gene: 12. Germline assignment: CDR1 ENHRY and CDR2 SYGVKD. CDR3 sequence (DNA): TGTGCCATCAGTGAGGGAGACAGGGCCTCGGGTCCTGGGGCCAACGTCCTGACTTTC. Its protein is CAISEGDRASGPGANVLTF.

The V gene is TRBV28, the J gene TRBJ1-3; D gene unclear. The CDR3 loop spans 13 amino acids. Looked up from germline, CDR1 is MDHEN and CDR2 is SYDVKM. V was pared by 6 bases and J by 3 bases, with 9 bases between. CDR3 sequence (DNA): TGTGCCAGCAGCTTCGGAGGTGGAAACACCATATATTTT. Amino acid sequence: CASSFGGGNTIYF. Filled out from reference TRBV28 and TRBJ1-3, the complete variable domain reads DVKVTQSSRYLVKRTGEKVFLECVQDMDHENMFWYRQDPGLGLRLIYFSYDVKMKEKGDIPEGYSVSREKKERFSLILESASTNQTSMYLCASSFGGGNTIYFGEGSWLTVV.

The V and J genes are TRBV4-3 and TRBJ2-7; 9 nucleotides line up with TRBD1. The CDR3 length is 16 residues. Losses at the gene ends were 1 base for V and 4 bases for J; bases not matched to a gene: 8. In germline, CDR1 is LGHNA, CDR2 YSLEER. The CDR3 loop reads CASSQVLGTGNYEQYF. The CDR3 coding sequence is TGCGCCAGCAGCCAAGTGCTCGGGACAGGGAATTACGAGCAGTACTTC.

This clone was picked up one time. The chain couples TRBV5-1 to TRBJ1-1, with 7 bases fitting TRBD1. The ends lost 3 bases at V and 0 bases at J; junction bases unmatched: 5. There are 15 residues in the CDR3. Germline lookup yields CDR1 SGHRS and CDR2 YFSETQ. The CDR3 here is CASSSGQSMNTEAFF. CDR3 DNA: TGCGCCAGCAGCTCGGGACAGTCAATGAACACTGAAGCTTTCTTT.

This chain uses TRBV5-1 with TRBJ1-1; 9 bases fit TRBD1. V was clipped by 2 bases and J by 5 bases; unmatched bases: 7. The germline CDR1 and CDR2 sequences are SGHRS and YFSETQ. The CDR3 sequence is 15 residues long. The CDR3 DNA reads as TGCGCCAGCAGCTTCCAACAGGGGGCAGGGACTGAAGCTTTCTTT. Residues: CASSFQQGAGTEAFF.

The gene calls are TRBV9 and TRBJ2-7; D is ambiguous. CDR3 length equals 14 residues. Germline values: CDR1 SGDLS, CDR2 YYNGEE. Trimming removed 0 bases at V and 2 bases at J, with 9 bases between. DNA for the CDR3: TGTGCCAGCAGCGTAGGTAGGCAGCCCTACGAGCAGTACTTC. Its protein product is CASSVGRQPYEQYF. Based on the CDR3 plus reference TRBV9 and TRBJ2-7, the full variable domain is DSGVTQTPKHLITATGQRVTLRCSPRSGDLSVYWYQQSLDQGLQFLIQYYNGEERAKGNILERFSAQQFPDLHSELNLSSLELGDSALYFCASSVGRQPYEQYFGPGTRLTVT.

This clone has a handful of counts. The rearrangement uses TRBV6-5 and TRBJ1-5; 10 bases fit TRBD1. CDR1 MNHEY and CDR2 SVGAGI come from the germline V gene. This CDR3 region has 14 residues. V trimming: 2 bases; J trimming: 6 bases; junction bases outside the gene matches: 1. In DNA, the CDR3 is TGTGCCAGCAGTTACGGGGACAGGGGTCAGCCCCAGCATTTT. Amino acid sequence: CASSYGDRGQPQHF.

The J gene is TRBJ2-1, the V gene TRBV29-1, with 12 bases matching TRBD2. Trimming cost V 2 bases and J 7 bases; bases outside gene matches: 12. This CDR3 region has 17 residues. Germline-derived CDR1 and CDR2 are SQVTM and ANQGSEA. The CDR3 coding sequence is TGCAGCGTTGAACTAGCGGGAGGGCCCTCCGTAAGGAATGAGCAGTTCTTC. Its protein product is CSVELAGGPSVRNEQFF.

This rearrangement joins TRBV6-5 to TRBJ1-6; a possible D gene is TRBD1 (5 bases). The V gene lost 6 bases and the J gene lost 7 bases, with 10 bases spanning the gap. The CDR3 has 13 amino acids. Per germline, CDR1 MNHEY and CDR2 SVGAGI. The CDR3 loop reads CASRAGTNSPLHF. The CDR3 DNA reads TGTGCCAGCAGGGCAGGGACGAATTCACCCCTCCACTTT.

In this sample, this clone turned up once. V is TRBV11-3 and J is TRBJ1-3; no definite D call. Germline V gene lookup returns CDR1 SGHNT and CDR2 YENEEA. The CDR3 is made up of 16 amino acids. Deletions cut 5 bases from V and 3 bases from J, with 17 bases between. The CDR3 DNA follows: TGTGCCAGCAGCAACCGCCTAAAGGGATATGGAAACACCATATATTTT. Residues: CASSNRLKGYGNTIYF.

The chain combines TRBV19 with TRBJ1-5; TRBD1 might be the D (6 bases). V gave up 3 bases and J gave up 7 bases, with 19 bases separating them. The CDR3 extends over 16 amino acids. The germline V gene has CDR1 LNHDA and CDR2 SQIVND (reference sequence). The CDR3 loop reads CASSMGWYRDNQPQHF. The CDR3, as DNA: TGTGCCAGTAGTATGGGTTGGTACAGGGATAACCAGCCCCAGCATTTT.

The chain links TRBV11-2 to TRBJ2-7; no reliable D call. Germline V gives CDR1 SGHAT, CDR2 FQNNGV. Between the trimmed V and J ends, which lost 0 bases and 5 bases, there was a span of 5 bases. This CDR3 comprises 12 residues. The CDR3 DNA reads TGTGCCAGCAGCTTAGAAGGGCACGAGCAGTACTTC. Its protein product is CASSLEGHEQYF.

V and J are TRBV24-1 and TRBJ1-5; no clear D gene. Per germline, CDR1 KGHDR and CDR2 SFDVKD. The CDR3 has 13 amino acids. Trimming took 12 bases from V and 0 from J, leaving 11 bases between them. The DNA of the CDR3 is TGTGCCGCCCAGGTTGATAGCAATCAGCCCCAGCATTTT. Protein sequence: CAAQVDSNQPQHF.

The chain carries TRBV7-2 and TRBJ2-3, with TRBD2 matching over 14 bases. The ends lost 0 bases at V and 4 bases at J; junction bases unmatched: 3. The V gene's germline CDR1 is SGHTA and CDR2 FQGNSA. This CDR3 has 17 residues. The CDR3: CASSLAGTSGSSDTQYF. The CDR3 DNA follows: TGTGCCAGCAGCTTAGCAGGGACTAGCGGGAGTTCAGATACGCAGTATTTT.

The J gene is TRBJ2-7, the V gene TRBV18; TRBD1 matches 9 bases. J gave up 3 bases and V 0 bases, and 3 bases lay outside the gene matches. The CDR3 totals 15 residues. Per germline, CDR1 KGHSH and CDR2 LQKENI. The CDR3 region is CASSPPGQGIYEQYF. CDR3 nucleotide sequence: TGTGCCAGCTCACCACCGGGACAGGGTATCTACGAGCAGTACTTC.

This chain joins TRBV27 and TRBJ1-1, with D tentatively TRBD1 (5 bases). V was cut by 3 bases and J by 5 bases, with 16 bases left in between. The CDR3 sequence is 15 residues long. CDR1 MNHEY and CDR2 SMNVEV come from the germline V gene (reference sequence). This chain's CDR3 is CASSFYGQGGTEAFF. DNA for the CDR3: TGTGCCAGCAGTTTCTACGGGCAGGGAGGTACTGAAGCTTTCTTT.

V is TRBV4-2 and J is TRBJ2-1, with 7 positions matching TRBD1. Germline V lookup: CDR1 LGHNA, CDR2 YNFKEQ. The CDR3 is 15 residues long. V lost 0 bases, J lost 6 bases, and 5 bases stayed unmatched. CDR3 residues: CASSQDPGQFNEQFF. For the CDR3, the DNA is TGTGCCAGCAGCCAAGACCCGGGACAGTTCAATGAGCAGTTCTTC.

The V and J genes are TRBV30 and TRBJ2-3; 7 bases line up with TRBD2. Germline CDR1 and CDR2: GTSNPN and SVGIG (reference sequence). J was trimmed by 2 bases and V by 2 bases; bases with no gene match: 7. CDR3 length: 15 residues. The chain's CDR3 is CAWSYGGGFTDTQYF. CDR3 nucleotides: TGTGCCTGGAGTTACGGGGGAGGGTTCACAGATACGCAGTATTTT.

The rearrangement links TRBV25-1 to TRBJ2-5; tentatively, D is TRBD1 (6 bases). The CDR3 contains 16 residues. Trimming left V 6 bases short and J 4 bases short, with 21 bases between. The germline gives CDR1 MGHDK, CDR2 SYGVNS. CDR3 residues: CASSAIRGFKGETQYF. For the CDR3, the DNA is TGTGCCAGCAGCGCAATCAGGGGTTTCAAGGGAGAGACCCAGTACTTC.

The gene calls are TRBV11-3 and TRBJ2-7; D is perhaps TRBD1 (6 bases). The germline V gene encodes CDR1 SGHNT and CDR2 YENEEA. The CDR3 covers 14 residues. V gave up 5 bases and J gave up 7 bases, with 18 bases separating them. The CDR3 reads CASSGPRGPDEQYF. CDR3 nucleotides: TGTGCCAGCAGCGGGCCCAGGGGTCCGGATGAGCAGTACTTC.

This rearrangement joins TRBV4-1 to TRBJ1-2; D call uncertain. This CDR3 spans 13 amino acids. In germline, CDR1 is MGHRA, CDR2 YSYEKL. Trimming removed 0 bases from V and 4 bases from J, with 6 bases in between. CDR3 coding DNA: TGCGCCAGCAGCCAAGATGGCAGCTATGGCTACACCTTC. It encodes CASSQDGSYGYTF.

This rearrangement joins TRBV10-3 to TRBJ2-3; a possible D gene is TRBD2 (6 bases). The CDR3 contains 17 residues. The V gene lost 7 bases and the J gene lost 0 bases, with 20 bases spanning the gap. CDR1 is ENHRY and CDR2 is SYGVKD in the germline V gene. The CDR3 is CAITPSPTRESTDTQYF. As DNA, the CDR3 is TGTGCCATCACCCCAAGCCCGACTAGAGAAAGCACAGATACGCAGTATTTT.

Worth noting for this clone: Other DNA variants within this sample encode the same CDR3. Written as DNA, the CDR3 is TGTGCCAGTAGTATTGGGCAGGGAAATCAGCCCCAGCATTTT. This translates into CASSIGQGNQPQHF. The chain uses TRBV19 and TRBJ1-5, with D perhaps matching TRBD1 (5 bases). The CDR3 is 14 residues long. Germline CDR1 reads LNHDA; CDR2 reads SQIVND (reference sequence). V was cut by 3 bases and J by 4 bases, with 10 bases left in between.

V is TRBV10-3 and J is TRBJ1-5; D possibly corresponds to TRBD1 (5 bases). This CDR3 is 14 amino acids long. Germline lookup yields CDR1 ENHRY and CDR2 SYGVKD. The CDR3 nucleotides are TGTGCGTCTTCCACAGGAGATAGCAATCAGCCCCAGCATTTT. Its translation: CASSTGDSNQPQHF.

V usage is TRBV5-1 and J usage is TRBJ2-1; TRBD1 matches 8 bases. The CDR3 has 17 residues. CDR1 is SGHRS, CDR2 YFSETQ, per germline. J was trimmed by 7 bases and V by 4 bases; bases with no gene match: 16. This CDR3 reads CASSPGQGALSRNEQFF. The CDR3 DNA follows: TGCGCCAGCAGCCCCGGACAGGGAGCACTATCCCGAAATGAGCAGTTCTTC.

This clone was seen just once. The chain couples TRBV28 to TRBJ1-2; tentative D call: TRBD1 (6 bases). The CDR3 is 11 residues long. The V gene lost 6 bases and the J gene lost 10 bases, with 12 bases spanning the gap. Germline V CDR1 and CDR2: MDHEN, SYDVKM. The CDR3 DNA reads TGTGCCAGCAGCCTAGGGGGGGACTACACCTTC. Protein sequence: CASSLGGDYTF.

The chain recombines TRBV4-1 with TRBJ1-4; D is undetermined. The germline V gene encodes CDR1 MGHRA and CDR2 YSYEKL. The V end was cut by 4 bases, the J end by 0 bases, with 15 bases between. The CDR3 is 17 residues long. CDR3 in amino acids: CASSRSPQTATNEKLFF. Written as DNA, the CDR3 is TGCGCCAGCAGCCGCTCCCCCCAGACCGCAACTAATGAAAAACTGTTTTTT.

V usage is TRBV9 and J usage is TRBJ1-1, with TRBD1 matching over 8 bases. The V and J ends lost 0 bases and 1 base, in that order; junction bases with no gene match: 2. The germline CDR1 and CDR2 sequences are SGDLS and YYNGEE. The CDR3 consists of 15 residues. CDR3 protein: CASSVDDRGNTEAFF. CDR3 nucleotides: TGTGCCAGCAGCGTAGATGACAGGGGGAACACTGAAGCTTTCTTT.

The count of this clone is one. The rearrangement links TRBV4-3 to TRBJ2-3; the match to TRBD2 covers 7 bases. J lost 3 bases, V lost 5 bases, and 8 bases had no gene match. The CDR3 spans 15 residues. CDR1 and CDR2 from the germline V gene are LGHNA and YSLEER. The CDR3 coding sequence is TGCGCCAGCAGCGCACTTACGGGAGGAACAGATACGCAGTATTTT. It yields the protein CASSALTGGTDTQYF.

The chain combines TRBV9 with TRBJ2-3, with unresolved D. Trimming stripped 0 bases from V and 4 bases from J, with 18 bases between. The V gene's germline CDR1 is SGDLS and CDR2 YYNGEE. The CDR3 covers 17 residues. The CDR3 DNA follows: TGTGCCAGCAGCGTAGAGTCCCTCTCGAATCTGGCAGATACGCAGTATTTT. It is translated as CASSVESLSNLADTQYF.

This chain uses TRBV6-6 with TRBJ2-3, with TRBD2 matching over 12 bases. Per the germline V gene, CDR1 is MNHNY and CDR2 is SVGAGI (reference sequence). This CDR3 is 16 amino acids long. J was trimmed by 4 bases and V by 2 bases; bases with no gene match: 4. The CDR3 sequence is CASSYAASGRADTQYF. The CDR3 DNA is TGTGCCAGCAGTTACGCGGCTAGCGGGAGGGCAGATACGCAGTATTTT.

The table lists this clone with a few counts. This chain joins TRBV25-1 and TRBJ2-7, with no clear D. V lost 7 bases to trimming and J lost 7 bases, with 14 bases between them. This CDR3 contains 12 residues. Germline V gene data show CDR1 as MGHDK and CDR2 as SYGVNS. The CDR3 coding sequence is TGTGCCAGCATTGGCACCTATGGGGAGCAGTACTTC. Translating gives CASIGTYGEQYF.